This T cell receptor (beta chain) emerged from a study of blood T cells in healthy people across ages. Findings and limits, study-wide: Aged donors had fewer naive CD4+ cells and lower diversity than long-lived donors. Unsorted PBMC material precluded a definitive naive versus antigen-experienced comparison.

Each of the donors had approximately 10 milliliters of peripheral blood drawn into EDTA-treated Vacutainer tubes. Comment on this clonotype: Its antigen is not identified.

Then a second PCR, running roughly 7 to 11 cycles, was carried out with a sample-barcoded 5' primer and a J-beta primer mix. TCRdb used MiXCR to reprocess the 5' RACE reads, holding one entry per CDR3 protein. This table has 700,000 to 900,000 distinct CDR3 sequences, 53% appearing once. The CDR3 is 15 residues long. V was pared by 6 bases and J by 4 bases, with 9 bases of the junction left unmatched. The chain uses TRBV12-3 or TRBV12-4 and TRBJ1-2; 9 bases map to TRBD1. The sample comprised blood. The source is a man at least 80 years old in good health. The CDR3 here is CASSRTGGAGYGYTF. CDR3 DNA sequence: TGTGCCAGCAGCCGAACAGGGGGCGCCGGCTATGGCTACACCTTC.